The 3 T cell receptor beta chains given below trace back to one sample, sequenced in a study of cytomegalovirus exposure and HLA in healthy donors (dated 2017 in TCRdb). Library preparation used the immunoSEQ multiplex PCR assay. The multiplex PCR relied on a mix of 60 forward primers for TCR Vbeta segments and 13 reverse primers for TCR Jbeta segments. The source is immuneACCESS, and TCRdb retained only in-frame sequences with V and J called. Part of the clones is not carried over; for the studies checked, unresolved V genes explain less than half of this, and the remainder is unexplained. Within this sample are 120,000 to 150,000 clones, with around 81% of them counted one time only. 2.8% of the sample goes to the ten largest clones. The sequenced sample consisted of PBMCs. These receptors were obtained from a male donor in good health and CMV-seronegative.

The chain carries TRBV18 and TRBJ1-4; 11 bases are shared with TRBD1. The germline V gene encodes CDR1 KGHSH and CDR2 LQKENI. V shed 0 bases and J 3 bases; nucleotides not matched to a gene: 3. This CDR3 is built from 17 residues. The CDR3 DNA reads as TGTGCCAGCTCACCACCGGACAGGGGGCGGTCTAATGAAAAACTGTTTTTT. It is translated as CASSPPDRGRSNEKLFF.

The chain combines TRBV29-1 with TRBJ2-7; TRBD1 agrees at 8 bases. The CDR3 runs 13 residues. V dropped 2 bases and J dropped 5; count of bases not matched to a gene: 5. Looked up from germline, CDR1 is SQVTM and CDR2 is ANQGSEA. The CDR3 region has the DNA TGCAGCGTTGAACCCACGACAGGGGACGAGCAGTACTTC. This encodes CSVEPTTGDEQYF.

With respect to this clone: Within the sample, other DNA sequences also encode this same CDR3. The genes are TRBV7-3 and TRBJ2-1; 7 bases fit TRBD2. The CDR3 spans 12 residues. Germline V gene data show CDR1 as SGHTA and CDR2 as FQGTGA. The V and J ends lost 5 bases and 8 bases, in that order; junction bases with no gene match: 3. The CDR3 region has the DNA TGTGCCAGCAGCCCGGGGGGTGATGAGCAGTTCTTC. Its translation: CASSPGGDEQFF.